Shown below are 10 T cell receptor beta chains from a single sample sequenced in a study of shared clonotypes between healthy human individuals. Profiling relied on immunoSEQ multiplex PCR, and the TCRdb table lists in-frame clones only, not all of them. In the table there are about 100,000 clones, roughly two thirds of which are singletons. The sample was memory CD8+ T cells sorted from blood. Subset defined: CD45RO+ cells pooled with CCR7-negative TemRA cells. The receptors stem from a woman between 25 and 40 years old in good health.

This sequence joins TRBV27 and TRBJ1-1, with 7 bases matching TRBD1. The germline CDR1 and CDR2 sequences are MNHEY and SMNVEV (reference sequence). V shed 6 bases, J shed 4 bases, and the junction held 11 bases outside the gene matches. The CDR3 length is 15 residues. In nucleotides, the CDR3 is TGTGCCAGCAGAGAGACCCCGACAGGGAGCACTGAAGCTTTCTTT. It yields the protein CASRETPTGSTEAFF.

Here the CDR3 reads CAWSIGVNQPQHF. CDR3 DNA: TGTGCCTGGAGTATAGGCGTAAATCAGCCCCAGCATTTT. The gene calls are TRBV30 and TRBJ1-5; D not certain. The CDR3 contains 13 residues. The germline gives CDR1 GTSNPN, CDR2 SVGIG (reference sequence). V gave up 2 bases and J gave up 4 bases, with 9 bases separating them.

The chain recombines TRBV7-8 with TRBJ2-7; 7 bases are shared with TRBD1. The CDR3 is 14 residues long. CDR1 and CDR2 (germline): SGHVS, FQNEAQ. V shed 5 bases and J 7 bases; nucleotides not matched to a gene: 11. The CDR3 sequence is CASSPGQAPREQYF. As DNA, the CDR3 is TGTGCCAGCAGCCCAGGACAGGCACCTAGGGAGCAGTACTTC. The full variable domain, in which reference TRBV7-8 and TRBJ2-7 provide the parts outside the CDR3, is GAGVSQSPRYKVAKRGQDVALRCDPISGHVSLFWYQQALGQGPEFLTYFQNEAQLDKSGLPSDRFFAERPEGSVSTLKIQRTQQEDSAVYLCASSPGQAPREQYFGPGTRLTVT.

The CDR3 region has the DNA TGTGCCAGCCAGCCCGGGGATTATAGCAATCAGCCCCAGCATTTT. Protein product: CASQPGDYSNQPQHF. The chain recombines TRBV25-1 with TRBJ1-5; D gene ambiguous. The CDR3 sequence is 15 residues long. Germline V gene data show CDR1 as MGHDK and CDR2 as SYGVNS. The germline V and J ends were trimmed by 8 bases and 0 bases, with 14 bases remaining between them.

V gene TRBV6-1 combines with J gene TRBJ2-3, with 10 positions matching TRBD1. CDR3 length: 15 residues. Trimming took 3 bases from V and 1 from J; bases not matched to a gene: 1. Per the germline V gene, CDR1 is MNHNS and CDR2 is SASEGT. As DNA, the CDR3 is TGTGCCAGCAGTGACGGGACAGGGGGCACAGATACGCAGTATTTT. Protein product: CASSDGTGGTDTQYF.

This CDR3 reads CASRELENTEAFF. CDR3 bases: TGTGCCAGCAGGGAACTCGAGAACACTGAAGCTTTCTTT. The chain combines TRBV6-1 with TRBJ1-1; D unclear. V was cut by 6 bases and J by 1 base, with 9 bases left in between. Per germline, CDR1 MNHNS and CDR2 SASEGT. This CDR3 contains 13 residues.

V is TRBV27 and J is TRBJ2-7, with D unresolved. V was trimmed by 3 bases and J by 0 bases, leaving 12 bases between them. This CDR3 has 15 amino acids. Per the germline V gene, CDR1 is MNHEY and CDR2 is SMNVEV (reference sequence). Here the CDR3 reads CASSFRLLSSYEQYF. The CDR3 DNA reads TGTGCCAGCAGTTTCCGACTTTTAAGCTCCTACGAGCAGTACTTC.

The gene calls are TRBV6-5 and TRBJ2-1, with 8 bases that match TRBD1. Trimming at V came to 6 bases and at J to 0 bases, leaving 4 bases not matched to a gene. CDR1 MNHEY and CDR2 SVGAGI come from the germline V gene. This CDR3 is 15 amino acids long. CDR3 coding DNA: TGTGCCAGCAGCCGGACAGGGACCTCCTACAATGAGCAGTTCTTC. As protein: CASSRTGTSYNEQFF.

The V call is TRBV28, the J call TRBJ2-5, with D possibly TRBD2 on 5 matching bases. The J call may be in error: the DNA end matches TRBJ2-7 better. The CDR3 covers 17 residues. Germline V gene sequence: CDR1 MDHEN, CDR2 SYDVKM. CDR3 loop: CASSLFGGPTSSYEQYF. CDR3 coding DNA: TGTGCCAGCAGTTTATTTGGTGGGCCTACTAGCTCCTACGAGCAGTACTTC.

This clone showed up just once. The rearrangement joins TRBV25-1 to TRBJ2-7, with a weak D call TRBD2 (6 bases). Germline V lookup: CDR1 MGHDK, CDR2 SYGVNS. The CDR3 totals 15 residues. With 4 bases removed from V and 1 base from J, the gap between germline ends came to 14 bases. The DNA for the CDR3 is TGTGCCAGCAGTGGGACTACCCAAACTTCCTACGAGCAGTACTTC. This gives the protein CASSGTTQTSYEQYF.